Each of the 32 T cell receptor beta chains below was sequenced from the same sample in a study of OX40 agonist ivuxolimab in advanced cancers. TCRdb's copy holds only in-frame clones and misses some; the assay was immunoSEQ multiplex PCR. This table has under 100,000 clones, roughly 80% appearing once. The sequencing here drew on CD4+ or CD8+ T cells sorted from blood, taken in a trial of the OX40 agonist ivuxolimab. Receptor source: an adult with an advanced solid tumor such as melanoma, head and neck, liver or kidney cancer.

In DNA, the CDR3 is TGTGCCAGCAGCTCTACGGCGACAGGACTCCTGAAAGCTTTCTTT. Encoded protein: CASSSTATGLLKAFF. The chain combines TRBV5-8 with TRBJ1-1, with a tentative D call TRBD1 (6 bases). Trimming removed 3 bases from V and 9 bases from J, with 21 bases in between. The CDR3 extends over 15 amino acids. CDR1 and CDR2 from the germline V gene are SGHTS and YDEGEE.

The chain employs TRBV6-4 and TRBJ2-3; TRBD2 matches at 13 bases. Germline assignment: CDR1 MRHNA and CDR2 SNTAGT. The CDR3 loop spans 15 amino acids. J lost 7 bases, V lost 6 bases, and 7 bases had no gene match. CDR3 DNA: TGTGCCAGCAGAGTCGGGACTAGCGGGGTTTATACGCAGTATTTT. Residues: CASRVGTSGVYTQYF.

The chain carries TRBV18 and TRBJ2-1; 9 positions match TRBD2. The CDR3 loop spans 15 amino acids. Germline lookup yields CDR1 KGHSH and CDR2 LQKENI. Trimming took 4 bases from V and 8 from J; bases not matched to a gene: 9. CDR3 loop: CASSLASGNLDEQFF. The CDR3 coding sequence is TGTGCCAGCTCACTAGCTAGCGGGAATCTCGATGAGCAGTTCTTC.

V usage is TRBV13 and J usage is TRBJ2-1; D is undetermined. This CDR3 is 13 amino acids long. Between the trimmed V and J ends, which lost 0 bases and 9 bases, there was a span of 9 bases. Germline V gives CDR1 PRHDT, CDR2 FYEKMQ (reference sequence). This CDR3 reads CASSLGSGGEQFF. The CDR3 DNA reads as TGTGCCAGCAGCTTAGGAAGTGGCGGTGAGCAGTTCTTC.

The chain couples TRBV5-1 to TRBJ2-3, with 7 bases fitting TRBD1. The CDR3 has 15 residues. V gave up 2 bases and J gave up 6 bases; unmatched junction bases: 9. Germline CDR1 and CDR2: SGHRS and YFSETQ. CDR3 loop: CASSLGTDSLDTQYF. CDR3 coding DNA: TGCGCCAGCAGCTTAGGGACAGACTCGCTGGATACGCAGTATTTT.

The V and J genes are TRBV5-1 and TRBJ2-5, with TRBD2 identical over 9 bases. The germline V gene encodes CDR1 SGHRS and CDR2 YFSETQ. Trimming at V came to 1 base and at J to 3 bases, leaving 7 bases not matched to a gene. This CDR3 is built from 16 residues. The CDR3: CASSLYSGSKEETQYF. The CDR3 DNA follows: TGCGCCAGCAGCTTGTATAGCGGGAGTAAGGAAGAGACCCAGTACTTC.

This clone has just a few counts. Written as DNA, the CDR3 is TGTGCCAGCAGCGCACACGGGAGCGGGAGCACAGATACGCAGTATTTT. This gives the protein CASSAHGSGSTDTQYF. V gene TRBV9 combines with J gene TRBJ2-3; D may be TRBD2 (6 bases). Deletions cut 3 bases from V and 0 bases from J, with 14 bases between. Germline-derived CDR1 and CDR2 are SGDLS and YYNGEE. This CDR3 has 16 residues.

The chain recombines TRBV7-9 with TRBJ2-5; 12 bases are a match to TRBD2. Germline CDR1 reads SEHNR; CDR2 reads FQNEAQ (reference sequence). Trimming took 4 bases from V and 3 from J; bases not matched to a gene: 6. This CDR3 has 16 amino acids. The chain's CDR3 is CASSSGLAGYKETQYF. CDR3 coding DNA: TGTGCCAGCAGCTCGGGACTAGCGGGCTACAAAGAGACCCAGTACTTC.

The rearrangement uses TRBV29-1 and TRBJ2-5; 14 bases match TRBD2. This CDR3 comprises 17 residues. Germline trimming cut 3 bases from V and 3 bases from J; bases unmatched to any gene: 9. From germline, CDR1 is SQVTM and CDR2 ANQGSEA. The CDR3 region is CSVERLAGGAVEETQYF. CDR3 bases: TGCAGCGTTGAGAGACTAGCGGGGGGGGCGGTGGAAGAGACCCAGTACTTC.

The rearrangement links TRBV5-1 to TRBJ2-2; D not certain. Germline V CDR1 and CDR2: SGHRS, YFSETQ. Trimming took 0 bases from V and 5 from J, leaving 8 bases between them. The CDR3 sequence is 14 residues long. DNA for the CDR3: TGCGCCAGCAGCTTGGGGGGTCAAACCGGGGAGCTGTTTTTT. It codes for CASSLGGQTGELFF. Using reference TRBV5-1 and TRBJ2-2 for the parts outside the CDR3, the full variable domain is KAGVTQTPRYLIKTRGQQVTLSCSPISGHRSVSWYQQTPGQGLQFLFEYFSETQRNKGNFPGRFSGRQFSNSRSEMNVSTLELGDSALYLCASSLGGQTGELFFGEGSRLTVL.

The rearrangement links TRBV2 to TRBJ1-5, with a tentative D call TRBD1 (5 bases). V was pared by 5 bases and J by 0 bases, with 14 bases between. Germline V gene lookup returns CDR1 SNHLY and CDR2 FYNNEI. There are 16 residues in the CDR3. CDR3 residues: CASSQDRFYSNQPQHF. The CDR3, as DNA: TGTGCCAGCAGTCAAGACAGATTTTATAGCAATCAGCCCCAGCATTTT.

The chain couples TRBV27 to TRBJ2-1, with 7 bases that match TRBD1. The germline gives CDR1 MNHEY, CDR2 SMNVEV (reference sequence). There are 15 residues in the CDR3. J was trimmed by 2 bases and V by 6 bases; bases with no gene match: 7. CDR3 DNA sequence: TGTGCCAGCAGAACGGACAGGATCACCTACAATGAGCAGTTCTTC. Translation gives CASRTDRITYNEQFF.

The gene calls are TRBV4-1 and TRBJ1-6, with unresolved D. Germline lookup yields CDR1 MGHRA and CDR2 YSYEKL. V was pared by 0 bases and J by 7 bases, with 10 bases between. The CDR3 consists of 15 residues. The CDR3 loop reads CASSQDGSRNSPLHF. The CDR3 nucleotides read TGCGCCAGCAGCCAAGATGGTTCCCGAAATTCACCCCTCCACTTT.

The V call is TRBV5-1, the J call TRBJ1-6; 8 bases are a match to TRBD1. The CDR3 is 17 amino acids. The trim removed 0 bases at V and 6 bases at J, leaving 8 bases unmatched. Germline V CDR1 and CDR2: SGHRS, YFSETQ. The CDR3 coding sequence is TGCGCCAGCAGCTTGGCCCCGATTACAGGGGGTAATTCACCCCTCCACTTT. Its translation: CASSLAPITGGNSPLHF.

The CDR3 here is CASSFWSGSHKGDEQFF. The CDR3 DNA reads TGCGCCAGCAGCTTTTGGAGCGGGAGTCATAAGGGCGATGAGCAGTTCTTC. The chain couples TRBV5-1 to TRBJ2-1, with 8 bases matching TRBD2. The CDR3 contains 17 residues. Germline assignment: CDR1 SGHRS and CDR2 YFSETQ. With V trimmed by 2 bases and J by 8 bases, 15 bases remained unmatched.

The CDR3 loop reads CASSRGTANSPLHF. CDR3 coding DNA: TGTGCCAGCAGCAGGGGGACAGCGAATTCACCCCTCCACTTT. The V gene is TRBV7-3, the J gene TRBJ1-6, with TRBD1 identical over 7 bases. The germline V gene has CDR1 SGHTA and CDR2 FQGTGA. The trim removed 5 bases at V and 7 bases at J, leaving 5 bases unmatched. The CDR3 extends over 14 amino acids.

The chain combines TRBV4-2 with TRBJ2-5; TRBD2 is a possible D gene (6 bases). The ends were cut back, 0 bases at V and 0 bases at J, with 17 bases in the middle. Germline CDR1 is LGHNA and CDR2 is YNFKEQ. The CDR3 has 18 amino acids. The CDR3 loop is CASSQEIVASEYQETQYF. The DNA of the CDR3 is TGTGCCAGCAGCCAAGAAATTGTCGCTAGCGAGTACCAAGAGACCCAGTACTTC.

This clone has more than one count but fewer than ten. CDR3 sequence reads: CASTEGSAPYEQYF. DNA for the CDR3: TGTGCCAGCACCGAGGGGAGCGCCCCTTACGAGCAGTACTTC. The chain has TRBV2 and TRBJ2-7; D might be TRBD1 or TRBD2, each matching 5 bases. The germline V gene has CDR1 SNHLY and CDR2 FYNNEI. This CDR3 has 14 amino acids. The V end lost 7 bases, the J end lost 4 bases, and 17 bases lay between the germline ends.

This clone was seen only once. The chain carries TRBV5-1 and TRBJ1-2; 7 bases map to TRBD1. Germline trimming cut 2 bases from V and 4 bases from J; bases unmatched to any gene: 8. Germline V gives CDR1 SGHRS, CDR2 YFSETQ. CDR3 length: 15 residues. The CDR3: CASSFLQGDLYGYTF. CDR3 nucleotide sequence: TGCGCCAGCAGCTTTCTTCAGGGGGACCTCTATGGCTACACCTTC.

This clone was seen only a few times. The chain has TRBV6-6 and TRBJ1-5; a weak D match, TRBD1 (6 bases). The CDR3 runs 14 residues. Deletions cut 2 bases from V and 4 bases from J, with 9 bases between. Germline V lookup: CDR1 MNHNY, CDR2 SVGAGI (reference sequence). CDR3 residues: CASSYTQGNQPQHF. The CDR3 DNA reads TGTGCCAGCAGTTACACCCAGGGGAATCAGCCCCAGCATTTT.

This chain connects TRBV6-1 to TRBJ2-2, with 8 nucleotides matching TRBD1. Germline CDR1 reads MNHNS; CDR2 reads SASEGT. The CDR3 sequence is 16 residues long. V lost 2 bases, J lost 1 base, and 3 bases stayed unmatched. The CDR3 sequence: CASSEQGARNTGELFF. The CDR3 nucleotides are TGTGCCAGCAGTGAACAGGGGGCGAGGAACACCGGGGAGCTGTTTTTT.

The rearrangement uses TRBV10-2 and TRBJ1-4; D call uncertain. The germline V gene has CDR1 WSHSY and CDR2 SAAADI. The CDR3 has 14 amino acids. The V end lost 3 bases, the J end lost 7 bases, and 12 bases lay between the germline ends. CDR3 protein: CASSDVTIGEKLFF. CDR3 nucleotide sequence: TGCGCCAGCAGTGATGTGACAATCGGTGAAAAACTGTTTTTT.

This chain connects TRBV6-5 to TRBJ2-5; D may be TRBD1 (6 bases). Germline CDR1 is MNHEY and CDR2 is SVGAGI. This CDR3 spans 14 amino acids. The V and J ends lost 2 bases and 5 bases respectively, with 12 bases between them. For the CDR3, the DNA is TGTGCCAGCAGTTACGGGGGCGGGCGCGAGACCCAGTACTTC. It translates to CASSYGGGRETQYF.

This clone was found once. The chain is built from TRBV6-1 and TRBJ1-2, with 8 nucleotides matching TRBD1. V lost 0 bases and J lost 4; bases outside the gene matches: 4. The CDR3 runs 15 residues. CDR1 and CDR2 from the germline V gene are MNHNS and SASEGT. The CDR3 spells CASSEARGTGYGYTF. For the CDR3, the DNA is TGTGCCAGCAGTGAAGCGCGAGGGACAGGCTATGGCTACACCTTC.

V is TRBV5-1 and J is TRBJ2-5, with D perhaps TRBD1 (6 bases). The V and J ends lost 8 bases and 1 base respectively, with 15 bases between them. The CDR3 length is 14 residues. The V gene's germline CDR1 is SGHRS and CDR2 YFSETQ. The CDR3 region is CASRSGRGQETQYF. The CDR3 coding sequence is TGCGCCAGTAGGTCTGGCAGGGGCCAAGAGACCCAGTACTTC.

This clone was seen once. The chain recombines TRBV6-5 with TRBJ1-2; 10 bases match TRBD1. The CDR3 sequence is 16 residues long. V was clipped by 4 bases and J by 2 bases; unmatched bases: 7. CDR1 is MNHEY, CDR2 SVGAGI, per germline. CDR3 protein: CASSSDGQGVNYGYTF. Here the CDR3 DNA reads TGTGCCAGCAGTTCCGACGGACAGGGGGTAAACTATGGCTACACCTTC.

The chain joins TRBV29-1 to TRBJ1-1; D gene unclear. V lost 6 bases and J lost 2, with 10 bases in between. CDR3 size: 12 residues. CDR1 is SQVTM, CDR2 ANQGSEA, per germline. For the CDR3, the DNA is TGCAGCGTCGGAGGCGGTAACACTGAAGCTTTCTTT. It codes for CSVGGGNTEAFF.

V gene TRBV18 combines with J gene TRBJ2-7, with a tentative D call TRBD2 (6 bases). Trimming cost V 3 bases and J 2 bases, with 14 bases left between them. In germline, CDR1 is KGHSH, CDR2 LQKENI. The CDR3 is 15 residues long. CDR3: CASSPTGLTTYEQYF. CDR3 coding DNA: TGTGCCAGCTCACCTACGGGACTCACCACCTACGAGCAGTACTTC. Full variable domain (outside the CDR3, taken from reference TRBV18 and TRBJ2-7): NAGVMQNPRHLVRRRGQEARLRCSPMKGHSHVYWYRQLPEEGLKFMVYLQKENIIDESGMPKERFSAEFPKEGPSILRIQQVVRGDSAAYFCASSPTGLTTYEQYFGPGTRLTVT.

V usage is TRBV28 and J usage is TRBJ2-6, with D unresolved. In germline, CDR1 is MDHEN, CDR2 SYDVKM. V shed 3 bases and J shed 2 bases, with 11 bases lying between them. CDR3 size: 16 residues. The CDR3 sequence: CASSLRSWAGANVLTF. The CDR3 DNA is TGTGCCAGCAGTTTGAGGTCGTGGGCTGGGGCCAACGTCCTGACTTTC.

This rearrangement joins TRBV15 to TRBJ1-5, with D perhaps matching TRBD1 (5 bases). Between the trimmed V and J ends, which lost 0 bases and 0 bases, there was a span of 9 bases. CDR3 length equals 16 residues. Germline CDR1 reads LNHNV; CDR2 reads YYDKDF (reference sequence). This CDR3 is CATSREGRDSNQPQHF. The CDR3 bases are TGTGCCACCAGCAGAGAGGGCAGGGATAGCAATCAGCCCCAGCATTTT.

This clone is deemed medium-sized (0.01 to 0.1%). The chain is built from TRBV6-6 and TRBJ1-2; weak D call: TRBD1 (5 bases). The V end lost 6 bases, the J end lost 4 bases, and 9 bases lay between the germline ends. The CDR3 is 12 residues long. CDR1 and CDR2 from the germline V gene are MNHNY and SVGAGI (reference sequence). Here the CDR3 reads CASSSDSYGYTF. The DNA of the CDR3 is TGTGCCAGCAGCTCTGACAGCTATGGCTACACCTTC.

This clone was counted only a few times. The V gene is TRBV28, the J gene TRBJ2-7; TRBD1 matches 9 bases. The CDR3 covers 15 residues. Germline V gene lookup returns CDR1 MDHEN and CDR2 SYDVKM. V shed 6 bases and J 5 bases; nucleotides not matched to a gene: 11. The CDR3 loop reads CASSSAGTGIDEQYF. For the CDR3, the DNA is TGTGCCAGCAGCTCCGCCGGGACAGGGATCGACGAGCAGTACTTC. Complete variable domain (other parts from reference TRBV28 and TRBJ2-7): DVKVTQSSRYLVKRTGEKVFLECVQDMDHENMFWYRQDPGLGLRLIYFSYDVKMKEKGDIPEGYSVSREKKERFSLILESASTNQTSMYLCASSSAGTGIDEQYFGPGTRLTVT.